This TCR beta chain was obtained from a study of shared clonotypes between healthy human individuals. Splitting the CD4+ cells yielded a CD45RA+ naive subset and a CD45RA-negative memory subset. A total of 11 residues make up the CDR3, ends included. Germline lookup yields CDR1 MDHEN and CDR2 SYDVKM. The assay was immunoSEQ multiplex PCR, and TCRdb's table has in-frame clones only and misses some. The repertoire holds hundreds of thousands of clones, with around 78% as singletons. Regarding this clone: This likely comes from a read error, as the CDR3 has no conserved phenylalanine or tryptophan at its end. The limits of the CDR3 on the DNA are not certain, so only TCRdb's listed CDR3 is given.

This sequence originates from a woman aged 25 to 45 in good health. Sequenced input: memory CD4+ T cells sorted from blood. Subset meaning: CD45RA-negative fraction. The V and J genes are TRBV28 and TRBJ1-2; the D call in the table, TRBD1, was not verified against the DNA. CDR3 protein: CASSPRDSVLL.